The 10 T cell receptor beta chains reported below all come from one sample, sequenced in a study of OX40 agonist ivuxolimab in advanced cancers. The method was immunoSEQ multiplex PCR; TCRdb's version includes in-frame clones alone and lacks a portion of them. Found here are tens of thousands of clones, roughly four fifths of them singletons; the top ten hold around 1.4%. The starting material was CD4+ or CD8+ T cells sorted from blood, obtained in a trial of the OX40 agonist ivuxolimab. These receptors were taken from an adult with an advanced solid tumor such as melanoma, head and neck, liver or kidney cancer.

The chain links TRBV5-1 to TRBJ1-3; the D gene is possibly TRBD1 (5 bases). V gave up 8 bases and J gave up 2 bases, with 17 bases separating them. The CDR3 runs 15 residues. In germline, CDR1 is SGHRS, CDR2 YFSETQ. This chain's CDR3 is CASCPGGATGNTIYF. The CDR3 DNA follows: TGCGCCAGTTGTCCAGGAGGGGCAACTGGAAACACCATATATTTT.

The chain joins TRBV28 to TRBJ1-2, with 11 bases aligning to TRBD1. The germline CDR1 and CDR2 sequences are MDHEN and SYDVKM. V shed 7 bases and J 8 bases; nucleotides not matched to a gene: 6. The CDR3 sequence is 13 residues long. The DNA for the CDR3 is TGTGCCAGCAACGGACAGGGGGCTGACGGCTACACCTTC. It yields the protein CASNGQGADGYTF.

This clone was recorded a few times. V and J are TRBV19 and TRBJ1-4, with TRBD1 identical over 7 bases. The germline gives CDR1 LNHDA, CDR2 SQIVND (reference sequence). Unmatched junction bases numbered 10, after V lost 9 bases and J lost 6 bases. The CDR3 extends over 14 amino acids. In nucleotides, the CDR3 is TGTGCCAGCCGTAGGACAGGAGGGGATGAAAAACTGTTTTTT. It specifies CASRRTGGDEKLFF.

The chain uses TRBV11-2 and TRBJ1-6; TRBD1 aligns across 8 bases. The CDR3 consists of 14 residues. CDR1 and CDR2 from the germline V gene are SGHAT and FQNNGV. The junction had 9 bases not matched to a gene; V was cut back by 4 bases and J by 13 bases. CDR3 amino acids: CASSSNNRGFPLHF. The CDR3 region has the DNA TGTGCCAGCAGCTCAAATAACAGGGGGTTCCCCCTCCACTTT. Full variable domain (outside the CDR3, taken from reference TRBV11-2 and TRBJ1-6): EAGVAQSPRYKIIEKRQSVAFWCNPISGHATLYWYQQILGQGPKLLIQFQNNGVVDDSQLPKDRFSAERLKGVDSTLKIQPAKLEDSAVYLCASSSNNRGFPLHFGNGTRLTVT.

This rearrangement joins TRBV5-6 to TRBJ2-7; TRBD1 agrees at 8 bases. The CDR3 is made up of 17 amino acids. The V gene's germline CDR1 is SGHDT and CDR2 YYEEEE. The V and J ends lost 4 bases and 3 bases, in that order; junction bases with no gene match: 15. This chain's CDR3 is CASSTGRTGRLGYEQYF. The DNA for the CDR3 is TGTGCCAGCAGCACAGGTCGGACAGGGCGTCTGGGCTACGAGCAGTACTTC.

The chain employs TRBV10-1 and TRBJ2-3, with D perhaps TRBD2 (5 bases). Germline V gives CDR1 WNHNN, CDR2 SYGVQD (reference sequence). V lost 5 bases, J lost 5 bases, and 11 bases lay in between. The CDR3 length is 13 residues. This CDR3 reads CASSKALGDTQYF. The CDR3, as DNA: TGCGCCAGCAGTAAAGCACTAGGAGATACGCAGTATTTT.

A few counts support this clone. This chain connects TRBV4-2 to TRBJ2-7, with 10 bases that match TRBD1. There are 14 residues in the CDR3. V gave up 3 bases and J gave up 6 bases; unmatched junction bases: 5. The germline gives CDR1 LGHNA, CDR2 YNFKEQ. The CDR3 bases are TGTGCCAGCAGCCACCCGGGACAGGGGACCGAGCAGTACTTC. As protein: CASSHPGQGTEQYF.

This chain connects TRBV10-3 to TRBJ1-1; 10 bases agree with TRBD1. There are 15 residues in the CDR3. From germline, CDR1 is ENHRY and CDR2 SYGVKD. V trimming: 4 bases; J trimming: 6 bases; junction bases outside the gene matches: 8. CDR3 sequence: CAISGTGGRGAEAFF. The CDR3 DNA reads TGTGCCATCAGTGGGACAGGGGGGCGCGGGGCTGAAGCTTTCTTT.

Only a few counts were recorded for this clone. This chain joins TRBV5-6 and TRBJ2-5; unclear D gene. Germline V gives CDR1 SGHDT, CDR2 YYEEEE. Trimming removed 4 bases from V and 4 bases from J, with 8 bases in between. The CDR3 has 12 residues. The CDR3 here is CASSIRRETQYF. CDR3 DNA sequence: TGTGCCAGCAGCATTAGGAGAGAGACCCAGTACTTC.

The chain is built from TRBV14 and TRBJ2-7; 10 positions agree with TRBD2. The CDR3 covers 15 residues. V trimming: 4 bases; J trimming: 4 bases; junction bases outside the gene matches: 7. Germline V lookup: CDR1 SGHDN, CDR2 FVKESK. The CDR3 here is CASSPYPSGGYEQYF. The CDR3 nucleotides are TGTGCCAGCAGCCCTTACCCTAGCGGGGGATACGAGCAGTACTTC.